Presented here are 22 T cell receptor beta chains from one specimen sequenced in a study of human T cells and chemical hapten exposure. TCRdb re-derived calls from the RACE reads in MiXCR, one entry per CDR3 protein. This table holds roughly 60,000 distinct CDR3 sequences, about 7% found once. Time point specified: pre-sensitization, week 0. Treatment here: therapeutic diphenylcyclopropenone sensitization with weekly scalp DPC. The specimen comprised whole blood, sampled in connection with sensitization to the hapten diphenylcyclopropenone (DPC). These receptors originate from a young woman with alopecia areata. Some clones in this sample may be carry-over from other donors' samples.

This clonotype was seen repeatedly, ten times or more. The V call is TRBV30, the J call TRBJ1-2, with D uncertain. The CDR3 sequence is 13 residues long. Germline V lookup: CDR1 GTSNPN, CDR2 SVGIG (reference sequence). Trimming cost V 5 bases and J 8 bases, with 18 bases left between them. The CDR3 coding sequence is TGTGCCTGGGTCTCCGGGTCCCCCCTGGGCTACACCTTC. Protein: CAWVSGSPLGYTF.

This clonotype has a count of ten or more. The chain links TRBV6-5 to TRBJ1-4; 10 bases align to TRBD1. The ends lost 0 bases at V and 8 bases at J; junction bases unmatched: 6. The germline V gene encodes CDR1 MNHEY and CDR2 SVGAGI. The CDR3 is 16 amino acids. CDR3 region: CASSYSGQGEEEKLFF. CDR3 DNA sequence: TGTGCCAGCAGTTACTCAGGACAGGGGGAAGAAGAAAAACTGTTTTTT.

This clonotype was recorded at least ten times. The chain couples TRBV25-1 to TRBJ2-1; the match to TRBD2 covers 11 bases. Losses at the gene ends were 4 bases for V and 7 bases for J; bases not matched to a gene: 9. This CDR3 contains 16 residues. Germline V gene lookup returns CDR1 MGHDK and CDR2 SYGVNS. Here the CDR3 reads CASSGFSGGGWNEQFF. In DNA form, the CDR3 reads TGTGCCAGCAGTGGTTTTAGCGGGGGGGGCTGGAATGAGCAGTTCTTC.

A remark on this clonotype: This sequence may be a read error, since a much larger clone differs from it by one base. V and J are TRBV12-3 or TRBV12-4 and TRBJ1-1; 7 bases line up with TRBD1. The CDR3 loop spans 13 amino acids. CDR3 DNA: TGTGTCAGCGCCCGGAACAGGGGCGCTGAAGCTTTCTTT. Protein product: CVSARNRGAEAFF.

Many counts were recorded for this clonotype. This chain links TRBV12-3 or TRBV12-4 with TRBJ2-5, with D possibly TRBD1 on 5 matching bases. This CDR3 region has 12 residues. Trimming left V 7 bases short and J 5 bases short, with 11 bases between. CDR3 amino acids: CASTSGYETQYF. In DNA, the CDR3 is TGTGCCAGCACCTCAGGGTACGAGACCCAGTACTTC.

The chain employs TRBV5-1 and TRBJ1-1, with a possible D match to TRBD1 (5 bases). V lost 5 bases, J lost 7 bases, and 15 bases lay in between. In germline, CDR1 is SGHRS, CDR2 YFSETQ. The CDR3 length is 13 residues. The CDR3 is CASSPDRGLEAFF. In nucleotides, the CDR3 is TGCGCCAGCAGTCCCGACAGAGGGCTTGAAGCTTTCTTT.

Many counts were recorded for this clonotype. The rearrangement uses TRBV7-6 and TRBJ1-4; D is perhaps TRBD1 (6 bases). The CDR3 has 15 residues. Trimming pared 5 bases from V and 4 bases from J, leaving 14 bases between. The V gene's germline CDR1 is SGHVS and CDR2 FNYEAQ. CDR3 nucleotide sequence: TGTGCCAGCAGCCTAGGGGGACGGCGTAATGAAAAACTGTTTTTT. This sequence encodes CASSLGGRRNEKLFF.

This chain uses TRBV20-1 with TRBJ2-7, with 14 bases identical to TRBD2. CDR1 DFQATT and CDR2 SNEGSKA come from the germline V gene (reference sequence). CDR3 length: 16 amino acids. V lost 3 bases, J lost 5 bases, and 9 bases stayed unmatched. This CDR3 is CSASGTSGSEGDEQYF. The DNA of the CDR3 is TGCAGTGCTAGTGGGACTAGCGGGAGTGAGGGGGACGAGCAGTACTTC.

This clonotype has only a few counts. The chain carries TRBV14 and TRBJ1-3; a weak D match, TRBD1 (6 bases). The V gene lost 1 base and the J gene lost 2 bases, with 12 bases spanning the gap. Germline V lookup: CDR1 SGHDN, CDR2 FVKESK. This CDR3 comprises 16 residues. CDR3 coding DNA: TGTGCCAGCAGCCAAGTTCCAGGGGCTACTGGAAACACCATATATTTT. Translated: CASSQVPGATGNTIYF.

The J gene is TRBJ1-4, the V gene TRBV18; no clear D. The CDR3 covers 13 residues. Germline V gene lookup returns CDR1 KGHSH and CDR2 LQKENI. Trimming pared 3 bases from V and 8 bases from J, leaving 10 bases between. The CDR3 DNA is TGTGCCAGCTCACCTGATTGGAGGGAAAAACTGTTTTTT. Amino acids: CASSPDWREKLFF.

The rearrangement uses TRBV5-4 and TRBJ1-1; tentative D call: TRBD1 (5 bases). Trimming shortened V by 4 bases and J by 3 bases, and 13 bases separated the two germline ends. This CDR3 has 14 residues. The germline gives CDR1 SGHNT, CDR2 YYREEE (reference sequence). CDR3 sequence: CASSTGQTDTEAFF. DNA of the CDR3: TGTGCCAGCAGCACAGGACAAACTGACACTGAAGCTTTCTTT. The full variable domain, rest sourced from reference TRBV5-4 and TRBJ1-1, is ETGVTQSPTHLIKTRGQQVTLRCSSQSGHNTVSWYQQALGQGPQFIFQYYREEENGRGNFPPRFSGLQFPNYSSELNVNALELDDSALYLCASSTGQTDTEAFFGQGTRLTVV.

Only a few counts were recorded for this clonotype. This could be a read error, since a much larger clone is one nucleotide away. The chain carries TRBV5-5 and TRBJ1-4; a weak D match, TRBD1 (5 bases). Germline V gene data show CDR1 as SGHKS and CDR2 as YYEKEE (reference sequence). Trimming pared 6 bases from V and 0 bases from J, leaving 15 bases between. The CDR3 runs to 16 residues. The CDR3 DNA reads as TGTGCCAGCAACCACAGACAGTTTGCAACTAATGAAAAACTGTTTTTT. This codes for CASNHRQFATNEKLFF.

This clonotype has a count of ten or more. The rearrangement uses TRBV30 and TRBJ2-3; D gene ambiguous. The CDR3 totals 15 residues. The germline CDR1 and CDR2 sequences are GTSNPN and SVGIG (reference sequence). V lost 0 bases and J 4 bases, leaving 14 bases between the germline ends. CDR3: CAWSVRLSRADTQYF. CDR3 nucleotides: TGTGCCTGGAGTGTACGCCTCAGCCGAGCAGATACGCAGTATTTT.

At least ten counts were recorded for this clonotype. The V gene is TRBV6-4, the J gene TRBJ2-3, with TRBD2 matching 9 bases. The CDR3 loop spans 16 amino acids. CDR1 and CDR2 (germline): MRHNA, SNTAGT. J gave up 2 bases and V 2 bases, and 5 bases lay outside the gene matches. This chain's CDR3 is CASSDGERGATDTQYF. DNA of the CDR3: TGTGCCAGCAGTGACGGGGAGCGGGGGGCCACAGATACGCAGTATTTT.

There are many counts of this clonotype. The V call is TRBV10-3, the J call TRBJ2-1, with 8 bases that match TRBD1. The J segment lost 4 bases and the V segment lost 6 bases, leaving 8 bases of the junction unmatched. The germline V gene has CDR1 ENHRY and CDR2 SYGVKD. This CDR3 has 15 amino acids. The DNA for the CDR3 is TGTGCCATCAGAAGGCAGGGGGCCACATACAATGAGCAGTTCTTC. Encoded protein: CAIRRQGATYNEQFF.

This clonotype was seen repeatedly, ten times or more. In DNA, the CDR3 is TGTGCCAGCAGTGAACAGCAGGGAGGAGGAAACACCATATATTTT. It codes for CASSEQQGGGNTIYF. V and J are TRBV6-1 and TRBJ1-3; possibly TRBD1 for D (5 bases). V gave up 2 bases and J gave up 4 bases, with 12 bases separating them. The CDR3 runs 15 residues. Germline CDR1 and CDR2: MNHNS and SASEGT.

This clonotype was seen ten or more times. The rearrangement uses TRBV7-9 and TRBJ2-4; D ambiguous. This CDR3 is built from 12 residues. Trimming stripped 4 bases from V and 13 bases from J, with 14 bases between. Germline-derived CDR1 and CDR2 are SEHNR and FQNEAQ (reference sequence). The CDR3 protein is CASSSVFGYQYF. The CDR3 DNA sequence: TGTGCCAGCAGCTCCGTTTTTGGGTACCAGTACTTC.

This clonotype has just a few counts. The rearrangement joins TRBV27 to TRBJ2-2; possibly TRBD1 or TRBD2 for D (6 bases each). V lost 7 bases and J lost 4, with 22 bases in between. The CDR3 covers 17 residues. Germline lookup yields CDR1 MNHEY and CDR2 SMNVEV (reference sequence). CDR3: CASTPNRGRSGTGELFF. CDR3 nucleotide sequence: TGTGCCAGCACTCCTAACCGGGGGCGCAGCGGCACCGGGGAGCTGTTTTTT.

This clonotype was recorded many times. CDR3 amino acids: CSVGGPPGLASYEQYF. In DNA form, the CDR3 reads TGCAGCGTTGGAGGCCCCCCGGGACTGGCCTCCTACGAGCAGTACTTC. This chain connects TRBV29-1 to TRBJ2-7; D might be TRBD2 (6 bases). Trimming took off 4 bases at V and 0 bases at J, with 19 bases between the two ends. CDR1 is SQVTM, CDR2 ANQGSEA, per germline. The CDR3 loop spans 16 amino acids.

This clonotype has at least ten counts. V and J are TRBV15 and TRBJ1-4; the match to TRBD1 covers 7 bases. Unmatched junction bases numbered 8, after V lost 5 bases and J lost 8 bases. Germline CDR1 LNHNV, CDR2 YYDKDF (reference sequence). The CDR3 covers 14 residues. This CDR3 is CATSSGQPGEKLFF. The CDR3 region has the DNA TGTGCCACCAGCTCGGGACAGCCGGGGGAAAAACTGTTTTTT.

This clonotype was seen repeatedly, ten times or more. The chain links TRBV12-5 to TRBJ2-3; the D is unclear. The V end was cut by 6 bases, the J end by 9 bases, with 10 bases between. The CDR3 runs 11 residues. Germline assignment: CDR1 LGHNT and CDR2 FRNRAP. In nucleotides, the CDR3 is TGTGCTAGTGGCCGCGAGAACACGCAGTATTTT. This encodes CASGRENTQYF.

The chain links TRBV28 to TRBJ1-1, with 7 bases matching TRBD1. The CDR3 is 15 amino acids. After removal of 2 bases from V and 3 bases from J, the junction contained 6 bases not matched to a gene. Germline loops: CDR1 MDHEN, CDR2 SYDVKM. DNA for the CDR3: TGTGCCAGCAGTTTAAACGCAGGGGGAGACACTGAAGCTTTCTTT. This encodes CASSLNAGGDTEAFF.